This T cell receptor beta chain was observed in a study of cytomegalovirus exposure and HLA in healthy donors. Findings of the study overall: Cytomegalovirus association was assigned to more than 150 TCR beta chains. One variant, a missense change in DCLRE1C, was linked in a later analysis to TCR beta V- and J-gene trimming.

Turning to this clone: Its antigen is not known.

This CDR3 region has 13 residues. The germline CDR1 and CDR2 sequences are MDHEN and SYDVKM. Between the trimmed V and J ends, which lost 8 bases and 5 bases, there was a span of 14 bases. Primers for the PCR totalled 60 Vbeta and 13 Jbeta. Assay used: immunoSEQ multiplex PCR; TCRdb lists only in-frame clones, some missing. Of roughly 200,000 clones listed, 77% are singletons. The material sequenced was PBMCs. This TCR came from a woman aged 55 to 70 in good health and CMV-seropositive. The chain is built from TRBV28 and TRBJ2-3; TRBD2 might be the D (5 bases). The CDR3 region is CASERAHQDTQYF. CDR3 nucleotide sequence: TGTGCCAGCGAGAGGGCCCACCAAGATACGCAGTATTTT.